Below, one TCR beta chain is given with its context. Antigen: not known. This CDR3 has 14 residues. V shed 6 bases and J shed 5 bases, with 17 bases lying between them. Germline V gives CDR1 SGHKS, CDR2 YYEKEE (reference sequence). This sample is drawn from a study of T cell responses to AZD1222 COVID-19 vaccine. Overall study context: Pooled samples include second doses given at about 4 or 12 weeks.

TCRdb's table, derived via immunoSEQ multiplex PCR, lists solely in-frame clones and lacks some. This sample has 150,000 or so clones, with 85% to 95% found just once. Study-wide findings and caveats: The donors showed a predominance of white British ancestry and of females, with possible underestimation of clonal diversity. Dominant CD4 TCR responses targeted spike regions 160-218 and 743-854.

The sequenced sample was peripheral blood, obtained on day 0 of AZD1222 vaccination. V and J are TRBV5-5 and TRBJ1-1; possibly TRBD1 for D (5 bases). This TCR was recovered from an adult in good health. The CDR3 sequence: CASTPGPGGTEAFF. The CDR3 nucleotides read TGTGCCAGCACCCCGGGGCCGGGAGGAACTGAAGCTTTCTTT.